The 27 T cell receptor beta chains given below trace back to one sample, sequenced in a study of control samples from healthy donors and cancer patients. Libraries were prepared by immunoSEQ multiplex PCR; TCRdb keeps only in-frame clonotypes and omits some of them. The sample has under 100,000 clones; 88% are singletons. What was sequenced was blood. These receptors all come from a woman between 65 and 79 years old in good health.

This clone showed up just once. The V and J genes are TRBV6-5 and TRBJ1-5, with D maybe TRBD1 (6 bases). Looked up from germline, CDR1 is MNHEY and CDR2 is SVGAGI. This CDR3 is built from 13 residues. Trimming left V 7 bases short and J 6 bases short, with 13 bases between. The CDR3 loop is CASTQVRGQPQHF. CDR3 coding DNA: TGTGCCAGCACCCAAGTCAGGGGTCAGCCCCAGCATTTT.

This clone is a singleton in its sample. This chain joins TRBV30 and TRBJ2-7; 7 nucleotides match TRBD2. This CDR3 spans 14 amino acids. J lost 3 bases, V lost 0 bases, and 5 bases had no gene match. CDR1 is GTSNPN, CDR2 SVGIG, per germline (reference sequence). For the CDR3, the DNA is TGTGCCTGGAGTGTAGGTGGCGGGGGCTACGAGCAGTACTTC. It translates to CAWSVGGGGYEQYF.

The rearrangement joins TRBV10-3 to TRBJ1-6; D is uncertain. The germline V gene encodes CDR1 ENHRY and CDR2 SYGVKD. The CDR3 extends over 16 amino acids. The germline V and J ends were trimmed by 6 bases and 5 bases, with 17 bases remaining between them. The DNA for the CDR3 is TGTGCCATCAGGCAGCAGGTCCTTACCGATAATTCACCCCTCCACTTT. Amino acid sequence: CAIRQQVLTDNSPLHF.

As DNA, the CDR3 is TGTGCCAGCTCACCACAACGGGGGGCAGGCTACACCTTC. Residues: CASSPQRGAGYTF. This chain connects TRBV18 to TRBJ1-2; D is perhaps TRBD1 (6 bases). This CDR3 contains 13 residues. The V end was cut by 1 base, the J end by 8 bases, with 11 bases between. Germline-derived CDR1 and CDR2 are KGHSH and LQKENI.

This chain connects TRBV10-3 to TRBJ2-7, with D possibly matching TRBD1 (6 bases). Deletions cut 4 bases from V and 2 bases from J, with 9 bases between. The CDR3 spans 13 residues. Germline V lookup: CDR1 ENHRY, CDR2 SYGVKD. The CDR3 DNA is TGTGCCATCAGTGGGACAGCCGCCTACGAGCAGTACTTC. It codes for CAISGTAAYEQYF.

V gene TRBV7-9 combines with J gene TRBJ2-7, with TRBD1 matching 9 bases. CDR3 size: 14 residues. J was trimmed by 5 bases and V by 5 bases; bases with no gene match: 7. Germline V gives CDR1 SEHNR, CDR2 FQNEAQ (reference sequence). The CDR3 sequence: CASSRGQGSNEQYF. The CDR3 nucleotides are TGTGCCAGCAGCCGGGGACAGGGAAGCAACGAGCAGTACTTC.

The V gene is TRBV11-2, the J gene TRBJ1-1; 7 nucleotides align to TRBD1. The V gene end was trimmed by 5 bases and the J gene end by 5 bases; junction bases not matched to a gene: 8. The CDR3 sequence is 14 residues long. Germline V gene lookup returns CDR1 SGHAT and CDR2 FQNNGV. The CDR3 DNA sequence: TGTGCCAGCAGCGCGACAGGGTCGGGAACTGAAGCTTTCTTT. Translating gives CASSATGSGTEAFF. Combining the CDR3 with reference TRBV11-2 and TRBJ1-1 gives the whole variable domain EAGVAQSPRYKIIEKRQSVAFWCNPISGHATLYWYQQILGQGPKLLIQFQNNGVVDDSQLPKDRFSAERLKGVDSTLKIQPAKLEDSAVYLCASSATGSGTEAFFGQGTRLTVV.

The table lists this clone with a few counts. The chain uses TRBV15 and TRBJ2-7; weak D call: TRBD1 (5 bases). The V end was cut by 1 base, the J end by 5 bases, with 15 bases between. Germline loops: CDR1 LNHNV, CDR2 YYDKDF (reference sequence). This CDR3 is built from 15 residues. CDR3 nucleotide sequence: TGTGCCACCAGCAGAGTTGAATCAGGGTCTGACGAGCAGTACTTC. Translated, it gives CATSRVESGSDEQYF.

This clone has just one count. The rearrangement uses TRBV15 and TRBJ1-1, with D unresolved. Deletions cut 0 bases from V and 7 bases from J, with 9 bases between. Germline V CDR1 and CDR2: LNHNV, YYDKDF (reference sequence). CDR3 length: 13 amino acids. The chain's CDR3 is CATSREKLFEAFF. CDR3 nucleotide sequence: TGTGCCACCAGCAGAGAAAAACTGTTTGAAGCTTTCTTT.

The chain carries TRBV3-1 (or the pseudogene TRBV3-2) and TRBJ1-1; 9 nucleotides agree with TRBD1. Germline CDR1 and CDR2: LGHDT and YNNKEL (reference sequence). CDR3 length: 15 residues. V dropped 4 bases and J dropped 8; count of bases not matched to a gene: 11. CDR3 nucleotides: TGTGCCAGCAGCCCTCGGACCGGGACAGGGACAGAAGCTTTCTTT. This encodes CASSPRTGTGTEAFF.

The rearrangement joins TRBV7-9 to TRBJ1-2; 8 bases map to TRBD1. The CDR3 extends over 14 amino acids. Germline V gene lookup returns CDR1 SEHNR and CDR2 FQNEAQ (reference sequence). Trimming took 5 bases from V and 4 from J; bases not matched to a gene: 6. CDR3 nucleotides: TGTGCCAGCAGCCCCCGGGACAGGACCTATGGCTACACCTTC. It translates to CASSPRDRTYGYTF.

CDR3 amino acids: CASSQSSRQLSNYGYTF. The DNA for the CDR3 is TGCGCCAGCAGCCAGAGCTCCCGACAGCTTTCTAACTATGGCTACACCTTC. V usage is TRBV4-1 and J usage is TRBJ1-2, with a tentative D call TRBD1 (5 bases). CDR3 length equals 17 residues. Germline CDR1 reads MGHRA; CDR2 reads YSYEKL. Trimming pared 3 bases from V and 0 bases from J, leaving 17 bases between.

Remarks on this clone: Other DNA sequences of this sample code for an identical CDR3. The gene calls are TRBV27 and TRBJ1-1; D is perhaps TRBD1 (5 bases). Germline CDR1 MNHEY, CDR2 SMNVEV (reference sequence). V was pared by 3 bases and J by 4 bases, with 12 bases between. CDR3 length: 14 amino acids. CDR3 in DNA: TGTGCCAGCAGTTTGGGGACTGGGGGCACTGAAGCTTTCTTT. This codes for CASSLGTGGTEAFF.

Only one count was recorded for this clone. This rearrangement joins TRBV9 to TRBJ2-2, with D tentatively TRBD1 or TRBD2 (5 bases each). The germline V and J ends were trimmed by 3 bases and 8 bases, with 17 bases remaining between them. Germline CDR1 is SGDLS and CDR2 is YYNGEE. This CDR3 region has 15 residues. The CDR3 loop reads CASSDRDPYSGELFF. The CDR3, as DNA: TGTGCCAGCAGCGATCGGGACCCTTATTCGGGGGAGCTGTTTTTT.

This clone was observed once. J is TRBJ1-1 and V is TRBV30; TRBD1 aligns across 7 bases. CDR1 is GTSNPN, CDR2 SVGIG, per germline (reference sequence). Losses at the gene ends were 3 bases for V and 3 bases for J; bases not matched to a gene: 7. This CDR3 has 14 residues. The DNA for the CDR3 is TGTGCCTGGAGGGACAGGCAGGGAGACACTGAAGCTTTCTTT. It specifies CAWRDRQGDTEAFF.

This sequence joins TRBV19 and TRBJ1-5, with a possible D match to TRBD1 (6 bases). The CDR3 covers 15 residues. Trimming stripped 5 bases from V and 4 bases from J, with 15 bases between. Germline loops: CDR1 LNHDA, CDR2 SQIVND (reference sequence). In DNA form, the CDR3 reads TGTGCCAGTAGTGTAGGGGGACCCAAAAATCAGCCCCAGCATTTT. It yields the protein CASSVGGPKNQPQHF.

V is TRBV4-1 and J is TRBJ1-2; D might be TRBD1 (5 bases). The CDR3 has 14 amino acids. The germline V gene encodes CDR1 MGHRA and CDR2 YSYEKL. V was clipped by 4 bases and J by 4 bases, with 13 bases between them. Here the CDR3 DNA reads TGCGCCAGCAGCCCGGGACTCGGGACCTATGGCTACACCTTC. This codes for CASSPGLGTYGYTF.

Only a few counts were recorded for this clone. The DNA of the CDR3 is TGTGCCAGCAGCTTGGTGGACAGCATCAATTCACCCCTCCACTTT. It translates to CASSLVDSINSPLHF. This chain joins TRBV5-4 and TRBJ1-6, with a tentative D call TRBD1 (6 bases). V shed 0 bases and J shed 7 bases, with 11 bases lying between them. This CDR3 spans 15 amino acids. CDR1 and CDR2 (germline): SGHNT, YYREEE (reference sequence).

V usage is TRBV3-1 (or the pseudogene TRBV3-2) and J usage is TRBJ1-3, with unresolved D. This CDR3 has 16 amino acids. The germline V gene encodes CDR1 LGHDT and CDR2 YNNKEL (reference sequence). V lost 4 bases and J lost 0, with 13 bases in between. Here the CDR3 DNA reads TGTGCCAGCAGCCCGTTCAGTGGGTTCTCTGGAAACACCATATATTTT. Translation: CASSPFSGFSGNTIYF.

The chain is built from TRBV7-8 and TRBJ1-1; possible D gene TRBD1, 6 bases. This CDR3 contains 14 residues. The V gene's germline CDR1 is SGHVS and CDR2 FQNEAQ. V was cut by 5 bases and J by 1 base, with 11 bases left in between. The CDR3 loop reads CASSPRGANTEAFF. The CDR3 DNA reads TGTGCCAGCAGCCCCAGGGGTGCGAACACTGAAGCTTTCTTT.

This chain connects TRBV27 to TRBJ1-3; no clear D. Trimming took 5 bases from V and 4 from J, leaving 12 bases between them. Germline assignment: CDR1 MNHEY and CDR2 SMNVEV (reference sequence). This CDR3 is built from 14 residues. In nucleotides, the CDR3 is TGTGCCAGCAGTCCGACCCCCTGGGGAAACACCATATATTTT. Protein: CASSPTPWGNTIYF.

In its sample, this clone was seen once. This sequence joins TRBV30 and TRBJ2-7, with a tentative D call TRBD2 (5 bases). V lost 1 base, J lost 4 bases, and 14 bases lay in between. Germline assignment: CDR1 GTSNPN and CDR2 SVGIG (reference sequence). There are 14 residues in the CDR3. CDR3 protein: CAWSGGRFGYEQYF. The CDR3 DNA reads TGTGCCTGGAGTGGAGGGCGGTTCGGGTACGAGCAGTACTTC.

This chain uses TRBV5-6 with TRBJ2-3; 11 bases are shared with TRBD2. CDR1 and CDR2 from the germline V gene are SGHDT and YYEEEE. Trimming took 2 bases from V and 4 from J; bases not matched to a gene: 6. This CDR3 has 16 amino acids. As DNA, the CDR3 is TGTGCCAGCAGCTTTACTAGCGGGAGACCGTCAGATACGCAGTATTTT. It codes for CASSFTSGRPSDTQYF.

The V call is TRBV19, the J call TRBJ1-2, with D perhaps TRBD1 (6 bases). Germline V gene data show CDR1 as LNHDA and CDR2 as SQIVND (reference sequence). V lost 5 bases and J 0 bases, leaving 16 bases between the germline ends. The CDR3 sequence is 16 residues long. Here the CDR3 DNA reads TGTGCCAGTAGTGCTAACCCAGGGGTATCTAACTATGGCTACACCTTC. Its translation: CASSANPGVSNYGYTF.

The chain has TRBV6-5 and TRBJ2-7; no definite D call. The V gene's germline CDR1 is MNHEY and CDR2 SVGAGI. The V end was cut by 5 bases, the J end by 2 bases, with 4 bases between. The CDR3 covers 11 residues. CDR3 sequence (DNA): TGTGCCAGCAGTATCACCTACGAGCAGTACTTC. Translating gives CASSITYEQYF.

J is TRBJ1-4 and V is TRBV19; D is ambiguous. Trimming removed 5 bases from V and 4 bases from J, with 11 bases in between. The length of the CDR3 is 14 residues. The V gene's germline CDR1 is LNHDA and CDR2 SQIVND (reference sequence). The CDR3 region has the DNA TGTGCCAGTAGTCGGACTGGATATAATGAAAAACTGTTTTTT. This codes for CASSRTGYNEKLFF.

This clone was detected once. This rearrangement joins TRBV18 to TRBJ1-2; D uncertain. CDR3 length: 16 amino acids. The ends were cut back, 1 base at V and 5 bases at J, with 17 bases in the middle. The germline CDR1 and CDR2 sequences are KGHSH and LQKENI. The CDR3 DNA follows: TGTGCCAGCTCACCACTCCCCGGGTACGGTGGGTATGGCTACACCTTC. Amino acids: CASSPLPGYGGYGYTF.